This entry describes one T cell receptor beta chain. Its antigen is still unknown. Base qualities are not provided; no much larger clone lies one nucleotide away. The trial excluded patients who had a history of autoimmune disease or were on systemic immunosuppression. In every dose cohort, peripheral blood was drawn for TCR sequencing at baseline, cycle 4 day 1, and cycle 7 day 1. Samples were obtained from an open-label, multicenter, first-in-human phase I dose-escalation trial of ivuxolimab. Adults with locally advanced or metastatic melanoma, renal cell, hepatocellular, or head and neck squamous cell carcinoma were enrolled in the trial. Before TCR sequencing, CD4+ and CD8+ T cells were separately sorted from peripheral blood. There are 13 amino acids in the CDR3, from cysteine to phenylalanine inclusive. Just CDR3 DNA is preserved here, 39 bases in frame from base 1. A distance of 8 bases separates the germline ends of V and J, which lose 3 bases and 2 bases respectively. CDR1 KGHSH and CDR2 LQKENI are derived from the germline V gene.

The data derive from a study of OX40 agonist ivuxolimab in advanced cancers. Study-level background: Ivuxolimab was a fully human IgG2 agonistic monoclonal antibody targeting the costimulatory receptor OX40 (CD134). Intravenous ivuxolimab was administered to patients every 2 weeks at six dose levels: 0.01, 0.1, 0.3, 1.5, 3 and 10 mg/kg. Among the approximately 50 dose-escalation patients, around 20 had hepatocellular carcinoma, roughly 15 melanoma, 9 renal cell carcinoma and 9 head and neck cancer. In the dose-escalation cohort, approximately 83% of patients were male, and the mean age was 60 years with a range of 23 to 79. Patients were allowed to have had prior anti-PD-1, anti-PD-L1 or anti-CTLA-4 therapy, and approximately 41% of the dose-escalation patients had previously received checkpoint inhibitors. Partial responses occurred in three dose-escalation patients: two with cutaneous melanoma and one with hepatocellular carcinoma. The purpose of peripheral TCRbeta sequencing was to test whether ivuxolimab changed TCR sequence diversity and led to clonal T-cell expansion. The paper describes the monotherapy dose-escalation part (N of about 54 patients) of the phase I trial of ivuxolimab. Findings and caveats that apply to the study as a whole: At doses of 0.1 to 3.0 mg/kg, clonal expansion of both CD4+ and CD8+ T cells in blood was seen between baseline and week 6. Partial responders in the 0.1-3.0 mg/kg groups had among the lowest normalized peripheral clonal expansion, especially among CD8+ T cells. Which antigens the clonally expanded peripheral T cells were specific for was not determined. Low levels of normalized T-cell clonal expansion were also seen in some nonresponding patients. On average, CD8+ T cells showed more expanded clones than CD4+ T cells after ivuxolimab.

Genomic DNA was isolated from the sorted cells so that the TCRbeta CDR3 region could be sequenced. The immunoSEQ Assay was used to sequence the TCRbeta CDR3 regions. Held by TCRdb, this immuneACCESS table contains in-frame sequences only and omits some clones. Under half of the omission traces to an unresolved V gene where checked; the cause of the rest is unknown. The sample table records about 70,000 clones; around nine tenths of these occur just once. 4.5% to 5% of the sample lies in the top ten. The chain employs TRBV18 and TRBJ2-7; the D region possibly corresponds to TRBD2 (5 bases align). This TCR was sampled from an adult with an advanced solid tumor such as melanoma, head and neck, liver or kidney cancer. The specimen was CD4+ or CD8+ T cells sorted from blood, collected in a trial of the OX40 agonist ivuxolimab. The encoded CDR3 is CASSPGLAYEQYF. The nucleotide sequence reads as follows: TGTGCCAGCTCACCTGGACTGGCCTACGAGCAGTACTTC. Beyond the CDR3, the reference TRBV18 and TRBJ2-7 genes provide the residues; the full variable domain reads: NAGVMQNPRHLVRRRGQEARLRCSPMKGHSHVYWYRQLPEEGLKFMVYLQKENIIDESGMPKERFSAEFPKEGPSILRIQQVVRGDSAAYFCASSPGLAYEQYFGPGTRLTVT.